The 15 T cell receptor beta chains listed next were all sequenced from one sample in a study of blood T cell repertoires in COVID-19. Assay: immunoSEQ multiplex PCR; the TCRdb copy retains only in-frame clones and omits some. The sample shows 45,000 to 70,000 clones, about 83% of them seen only once. The sequenced sample consisted of peripheral blood. The receptor source for this set is a woman aged 60-70 years with COVID-19, enrolled during active disease.

This clone is a singleton in its sample. For the CDR3, the DNA is TGTGCCAGCAGCCAAGTGACTAGCGGGAGTAAGCAGTACTTC. Translation gives CASSQVTSGSKQYF. The gene calls are TRBV3-1 (or the pseudogene TRBV3-2) and TRBJ2-7; 12 positions agree with TRBD2. Trimming cost V 1 base and J 8 bases; bases outside gene matches: 3. CDR1 and CDR2 from the germline V gene are LGHDT and YNNKEL (reference sequence). The CDR3 extends over 14 amino acids.

The V and J genes are TRBV19 and TRBJ2-2; 7 nucleotides align to TRBD1. V gave up 6 bases and J gave up 7 bases; unmatched junction bases: 11. CDR1 LNHDA and CDR2 SQIVND come from the germline V gene (reference sequence). This CDR3 region has 15 residues. The CDR3 bases are TGTGCCAGTAGCAAGGGGGACAGAAGGATCGGGGAGCTGTTTTTT. Amino acid sequence: CASSKGDRRIGELFF. The variable domain in full, completed from reference TRBV19 and TRBJ2-2, reads DGGITQSPKYLFRKEGQNVTLSCEQNLNHDAMYWYRQDPGQGLRLIYYSQIVNDFQKGDIAEGYSVSREKKESFPLTVTSAQKNPTAFYLCASSKGDRRIGELFFGEGSRLTVL.

This clone appeared once. The chain is built from TRBV21-1 and TRBJ2-1; TRBD2 is the table's D call and was not checked against the DNA. TRBV21-1 is classified as a pseudogene. This CDR3 contains 16 residues. Here the CDR3 DNA reads TGTGCCAGCAGCAAGAAATCACGGGGGGGAAACAATGAGCAGTTCTTC. Its protein is CASSKKSRGGNNEQFF.

This sequence joins TRBV5-4 and TRBJ2-3, with 12 bases aligning to TRBD2. Trimming removed 3 bases from V and 5 bases from J; junction bases left unmatched: 4. Germline loops: CDR1 SGHNT, CDR2 YYREEE (reference sequence). The CDR3 length is 15 residues. The CDR3 coding sequence is TGTGCCAGCAGCTGGCTAGCGGGAGGGGTAGATACGCAGTATTTT. Its protein is CASSWLAGGVDTQYF. The variable domain in full, with the rest retrieved from reference TRBV5-4 and TRBJ2-3, is ETGVTQSPTHLIKTRGQQVTLRCSSQSGHNTVSWYQQALGQGPQFIFQYYREEENGRGNFPPRFSGLQFPNYSSELNVNALELDDSALYLCASSWLAGGVDTQYFGPGTRLTVL.

The chain uses TRBV11-2 and TRBJ2-1; 10 positions match TRBD2. CDR1 and CDR2 from the germline V gene are SGHAT and FQNNGV. CDR3 size: 14 residues. The trim removed 5 bases at V and 7 bases at J, leaving 5 bases unmatched. CDR3: CASSPGLARNEQFF. The CDR3, as DNA: TGTGCCAGCAGCCCGGGACTAGCGCGAAATGAGCAGTTCTTC.

The rearrangement uses TRBV7-8 and TRBJ1-5, with 7 bases that match TRBD1. The CDR3 spans 15 residues. V was pared by 3 bases and J by 6 bases, with 8 bases of the junction left unmatched. Germline CDR1 SGHVS, CDR2 FQNEAQ. As DNA, the CDR3 is TGTGCCAGCAGCTTGACGACAGGGTTATCTCAGCCCCAGCATTTT. Translating it yields CASSLTTGLSQPQHF.

The chain combines TRBV30 with TRBJ1-2; 9 nucleotides align to TRBD1. This CDR3 spans 11 amino acids. The germline V gene has CDR1 GTSNPN and CDR2 SVGIG (reference sequence). Trimming removed 4 bases from V and 8 bases from J; junction bases left unmatched: 2. CDR3 DNA sequence: TGTGCCTGGAAGACAGGGGGAGGCTACACCTTC. It codes for CAWKTGGGYTF.

The chain carries TRBV30 and TRBJ1-2; D might be TRBD1 (5 bases). The CDR3 runs 13 residues. The V gene's germline CDR1 is GTSNPN and CDR2 SVGIG (reference sequence). Trimming removed 0 bases from V and 8 bases from J, with 13 bases in between. Here the CDR3 reads CAWSVLRGRGYTF. The CDR3 DNA sequence: TGTGCCTGGAGTGTACTAAGGGGCCGCGGCTACACCTTC. The full variable domain, its missing parts supplied by reference TRBV30 and TRBJ1-2, is SQTIHQWPATLVQPVGSPLSLECTVEGTSNPNLYWYRQAAGRGLQLLFYSVGIGQISSEVPQNLSASRPQDRQFILSSKKLLLSDSGFYLCAWSVLRGRGYTFGSGTRLTVV.

The gene calls are TRBV28 and TRBJ2-5; tentatively, D is TRBD2 (5 bases). This CDR3 has 15 residues. Germline-derived CDR1 and CDR2 are MDHEN and SYDVKM. V shed 5 bases and J shed 0 bases, with 13 bases lying between them. The CDR3 loop reads CASSPPRTYQETQYF. The DNA of the CDR3 is TGTGCCAGCAGTCCCCCCCGGACTTACCAAGAGACCCAGTACTTC.

The rearrangement uses TRBV12-3 or TRBV12-4 and TRBJ1-1, with unresolved D. CDR3 length equals 13 residues. Trimming took off 3 bases at V and 0 bases at J, with 5 bases between the two ends. The CDR3 DNA follows: TGTGCCAGCAGTTTGCAGATGAACACTGAAGCTTTCTTT. Protein product: CASSLQMNTEAFF.

The rearrangement joins TRBV7-6 to TRBJ2-5; 8 nucleotides align to TRBD2. Germline V CDR1 and CDR2: SGHVS, FNYEAQ. This CDR3 is built from 15 residues. CDR3: CATNAGSGNQETQYF. The CDR3, as DNA: TGTGCTACGAATGCCGGTAGCGGGAACCAAGAGACCCAGTACTTC.

V usage is TRBV19 and J usage is TRBJ2-1; 9 bases fit TRBD2. The V segment lost 4 bases and the J segment 5 bases; nucleotides outside the gene matches: 9. Germline-derived CDR1 and CDR2 are LNHDA and SQIVND (reference sequence). This CDR3 is built from 16 residues. The CDR3 nucleotides are TGTGCCAGTAGTACTATCAAGCGGGAGGTCCACAATGAGCAGTTCTTC. Its translation: CASSTIKREVHNEQFF.

The CDR3 DNA is TGTGCCAGCAGGCCGACAGTCAGCTCTGGAAACACCATATATTTT. This translates into CASRPTVSSGNTIYF. J is TRBJ1-3 and V is TRBV2; D is perhaps TRBD1 (5 bases). Germline V lookup: CDR1 SNHLY, CDR2 FYNNEI. V lost 6 bases and J 0 bases, leaving 12 bases between the germline ends. CDR3 length: 15 amino acids.

The gene calls are TRBV27 and TRBJ2-2; 9 bases are a match to TRBD1. Germline V gene data show CDR1 as MNHEY and CDR2 as SMNVEV (reference sequence). The V gene end was trimmed by 5 bases and the J gene end by 5 bases; junction bases not matched to a gene: 6. The CDR3 runs to 15 residues. CDR3 nucleotide sequence: TGTGCCAGCAGTGGACCGGGACAGGGTACCGGGGAGCTGTTTTTT. Translated, it gives CASSGPGQGTGELFF.

V gene TRBV7-9 combines with J gene TRBJ2-5, with 11 bases aligning to TRBD2. The CDR3 covers 17 residues. Germline CDR1 SEHNR, CDR2 FQNEAQ (reference sequence). Germline trimming cut 1 base from V and 4 bases from J; bases unmatched to any gene: 8. The chain's CDR3 is CASSLDGLAGGRETQYF. As DNA, the CDR3 is TGTGCCAGCAGCTTAGATGGTCTAGCGGGAGGTAGAGAGACCCAGTACTTC.